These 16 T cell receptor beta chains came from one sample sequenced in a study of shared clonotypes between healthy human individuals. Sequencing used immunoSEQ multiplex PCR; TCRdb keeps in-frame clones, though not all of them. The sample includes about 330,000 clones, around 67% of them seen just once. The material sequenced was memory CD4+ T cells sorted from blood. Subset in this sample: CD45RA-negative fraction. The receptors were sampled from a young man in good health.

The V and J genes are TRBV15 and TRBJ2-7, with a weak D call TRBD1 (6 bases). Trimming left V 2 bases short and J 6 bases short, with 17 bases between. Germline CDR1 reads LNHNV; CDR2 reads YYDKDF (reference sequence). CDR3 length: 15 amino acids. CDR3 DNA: TGTGCCACCAGCAGACAACAGGGTGGGTTCGGCGAGCAGTACTTC. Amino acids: CATSRQQGGFGEQYF.

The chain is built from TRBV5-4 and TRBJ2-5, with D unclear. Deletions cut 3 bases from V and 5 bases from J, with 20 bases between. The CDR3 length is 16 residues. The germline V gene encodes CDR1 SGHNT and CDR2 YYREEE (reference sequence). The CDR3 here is CASSWAEVNSGETQYF. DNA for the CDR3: TGTGCCAGCAGCTGGGCCGAGGTTAATTCCGGGGAGACCCAGTACTTC.

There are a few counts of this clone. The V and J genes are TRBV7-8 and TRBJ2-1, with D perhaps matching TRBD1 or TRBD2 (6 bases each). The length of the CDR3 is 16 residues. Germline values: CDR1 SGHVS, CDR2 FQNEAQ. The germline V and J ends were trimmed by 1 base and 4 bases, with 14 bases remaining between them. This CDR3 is CASSLVSGAGYNEQFF. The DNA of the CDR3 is TGTGCCAGCAGCTTAGTTTCAGGGGCGGGGTACAATGAGCAGTTCTTC.

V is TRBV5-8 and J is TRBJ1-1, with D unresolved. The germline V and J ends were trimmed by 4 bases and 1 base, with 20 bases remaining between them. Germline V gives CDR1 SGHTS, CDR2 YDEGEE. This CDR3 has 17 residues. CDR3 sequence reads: CASSPSYVNNWNTEAFF. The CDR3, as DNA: TGTGCCAGCAGCCCGTCCTATGTAAACAATTGGAACACTGAAGCTTTCTTT.

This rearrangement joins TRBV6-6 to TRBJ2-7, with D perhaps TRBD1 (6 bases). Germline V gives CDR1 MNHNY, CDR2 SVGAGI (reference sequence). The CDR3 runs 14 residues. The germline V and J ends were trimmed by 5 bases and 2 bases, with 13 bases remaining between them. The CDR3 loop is CASSAHRQAYEQYF. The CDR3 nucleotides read TGTGCCAGCAGTGCGCACCGACAGGCCTACGAGCAGTACTTC.

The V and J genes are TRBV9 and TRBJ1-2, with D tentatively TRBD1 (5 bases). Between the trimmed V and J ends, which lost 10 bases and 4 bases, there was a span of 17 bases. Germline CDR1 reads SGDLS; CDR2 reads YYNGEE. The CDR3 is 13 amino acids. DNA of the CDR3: TGTGCCGGGGGAAGGGGAGGTATCTATGGCTACACCTTC. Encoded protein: CAGGRGGIYGYTF.

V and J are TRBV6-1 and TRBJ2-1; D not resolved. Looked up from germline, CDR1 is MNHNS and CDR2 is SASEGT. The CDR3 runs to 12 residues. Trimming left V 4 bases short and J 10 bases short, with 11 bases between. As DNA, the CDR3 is TGTGCCAGCAGTGCCTTCGTGGGCGAGCAGTTCTTC. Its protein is CASSAFVGEQFF.

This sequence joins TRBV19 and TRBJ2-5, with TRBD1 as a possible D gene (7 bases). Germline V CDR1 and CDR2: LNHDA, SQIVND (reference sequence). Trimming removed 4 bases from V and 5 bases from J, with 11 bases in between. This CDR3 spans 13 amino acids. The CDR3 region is CASSTPGGETQYF. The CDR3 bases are TGTGCCAGTAGTACCCCAGGGGGGGAGACCCAGTACTTC.

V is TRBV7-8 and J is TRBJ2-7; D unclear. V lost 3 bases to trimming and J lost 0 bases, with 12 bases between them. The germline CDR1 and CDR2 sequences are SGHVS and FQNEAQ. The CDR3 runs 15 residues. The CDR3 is CASSFVADLSYEQYF. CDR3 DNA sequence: TGTGCCAGCAGCTTCGTGGCGGATCTCTCCTACGAGCAGTACTTC. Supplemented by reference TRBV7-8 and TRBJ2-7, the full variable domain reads GAGVSQSPRYKVAKRGQDVALRCDPISGHVSLFWYQQALGQGPEFLTYFQNEAQLDKSGLPSDRFFAERPEGSVSTLKIQRTQQEDSAVYLCASSFVADLSYEQYFGPGTRLTVT.

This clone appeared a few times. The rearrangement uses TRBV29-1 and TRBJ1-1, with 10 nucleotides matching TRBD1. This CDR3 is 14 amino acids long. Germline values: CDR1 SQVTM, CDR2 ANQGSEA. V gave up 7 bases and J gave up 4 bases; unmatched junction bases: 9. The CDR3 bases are TGCAGCGCCGACAGGACAGGGGGAGGCACTGAAGCTTTCTTT. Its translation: CSADRTGGGTEAFF. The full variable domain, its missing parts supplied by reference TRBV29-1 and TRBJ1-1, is SAVISQKPSRDICQRGTSLTIQCQVDSQVTMMFWYRQQPGQSLTLIATANQGSEATYESGFVIDKFPISRPNLTFSTLTVSNMSPEDSSIYLCSADRTGGGTEAFFGQGTRLTVV.

The CDR3 bases are TGCGCCAGCAGCTTGGCCGGAACAGGGTCCTACGAGCAGTACTTC. It specifies CASSLAGTGSYEQYF. The chain couples TRBV5-1 to TRBJ2-7; tentatively, D is TRBD1 (6 bases). The CDR3 sequence is 15 residues long. Germline-derived CDR1 and CDR2 are SGHRS and YFSETQ. Trimming cost V 0 bases and J 1 base, with 11 bases left between them.

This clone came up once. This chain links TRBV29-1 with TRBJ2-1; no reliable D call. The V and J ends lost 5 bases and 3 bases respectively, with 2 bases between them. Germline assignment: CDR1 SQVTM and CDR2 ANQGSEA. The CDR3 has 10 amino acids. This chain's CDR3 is CSVIYNEQFF. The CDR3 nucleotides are TGCAGCGTTATCTACAATGAGCAGTTCTTC.

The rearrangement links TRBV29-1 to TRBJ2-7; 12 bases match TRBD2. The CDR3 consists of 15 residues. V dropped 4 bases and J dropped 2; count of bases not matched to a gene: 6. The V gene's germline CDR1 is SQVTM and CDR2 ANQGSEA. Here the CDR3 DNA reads TGCAGCGTTGGGTGGACTAGCGGGACCACCTACGAGCAGTACTTC. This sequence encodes CSVGWTSGTTYEQYF.

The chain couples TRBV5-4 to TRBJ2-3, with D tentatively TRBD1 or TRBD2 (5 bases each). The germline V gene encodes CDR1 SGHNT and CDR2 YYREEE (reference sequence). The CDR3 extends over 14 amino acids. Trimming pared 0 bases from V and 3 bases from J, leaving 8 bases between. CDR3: CASSLGGATDTQYF. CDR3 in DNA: TGTGCCAGCAGCTTGGGAGGGGCAACAGATACGCAGTATTTT. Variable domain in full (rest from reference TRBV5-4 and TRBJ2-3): ETGVTQSPTHLIKTRGQQVTLRCSSQSGHNTVSWYQQALGQGPQFIFQYYREEENGRGNFPPRFSGLQFPNYSSELNVNALELDDSALYLCASSLGGATDTQYFGPGTRLTVL.

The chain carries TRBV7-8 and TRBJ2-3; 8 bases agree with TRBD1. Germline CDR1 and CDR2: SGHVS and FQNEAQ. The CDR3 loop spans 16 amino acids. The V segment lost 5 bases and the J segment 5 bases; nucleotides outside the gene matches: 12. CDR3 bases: TGTGCCAGCAGCATCGACTATACAGGGGGGCGAGATACGCAGTATTTT. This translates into CASSIDYTGGRDTQYF.

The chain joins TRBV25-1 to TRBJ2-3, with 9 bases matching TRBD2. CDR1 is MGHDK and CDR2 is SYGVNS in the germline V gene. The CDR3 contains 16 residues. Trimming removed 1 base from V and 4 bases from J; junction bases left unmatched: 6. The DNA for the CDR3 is TGTGCCAGCAGTGAATTGGATAGCGGGAGCTCAGATACGCAGTATTTT. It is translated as CASSELDSGSSDTQYF.